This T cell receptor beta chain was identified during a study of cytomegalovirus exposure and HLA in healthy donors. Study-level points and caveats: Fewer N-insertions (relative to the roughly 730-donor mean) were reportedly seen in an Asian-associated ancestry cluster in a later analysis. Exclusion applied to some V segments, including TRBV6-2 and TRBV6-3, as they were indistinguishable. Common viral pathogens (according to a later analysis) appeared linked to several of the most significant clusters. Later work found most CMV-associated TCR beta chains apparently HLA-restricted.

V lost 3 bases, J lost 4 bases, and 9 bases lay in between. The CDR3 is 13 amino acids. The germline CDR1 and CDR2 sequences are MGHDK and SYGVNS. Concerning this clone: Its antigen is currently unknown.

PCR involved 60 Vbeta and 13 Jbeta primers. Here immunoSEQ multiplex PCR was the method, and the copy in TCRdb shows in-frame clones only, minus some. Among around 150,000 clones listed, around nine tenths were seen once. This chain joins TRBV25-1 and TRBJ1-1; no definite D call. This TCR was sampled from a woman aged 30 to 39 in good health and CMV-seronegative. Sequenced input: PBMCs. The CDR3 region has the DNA TGTGCCAGCAGTGAGATGAGAGCCACTGAAGCTTTCTTT. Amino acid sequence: CASSEMRATEAFF.